The source of this TCR beta chain is a study of technical replicates of blood from several donors. The germline CDR1 and CDR2 sequences are MNHEY and SMNVEV (reference sequence). The length of the CDR3 is 13 residues. V dropped 10 bases and J dropped 5; count of bases not matched to a gene: 9. Sequenced by immunoSEQ multiplex PCR; TCRdb stores in-frame clones only, minus some. The data hold approximately 92,000 clones, with 95% observed a single time. The chain uses TRBV27 and TRBJ2-7, with TRBD1 identical over 9 bases. Sequencing was performed on T cells isolated from PBMCs. The sequence derives from a human donor in good health. CDR3 loop: CAIAPRTGDEQYF. The DNA for the CDR3 is TGTGCCATAGCGCCGCGGACAGGGGACGAGCAGTACTTC.